This TCR beta chain was captured in a study of metastatic and nonmetastatic thyroid tumors. Background on the study: The authors compared repertoires across blood and tumor or nodule tissue from malignant and benign thyroid patients.

Study-wide results and caveats: Reported TCR beta diversity, measured in blood and tumor, was significantly higher for malignant thyroid tumors than for benign nodules.

Per germline, CDR1 MNHNS and CDR2 SASEGT. Trimming removed 6 bases from V and 1 base from J, with 15 bases in between. The length of the CDR3 is 15 residues. Under the authors' procedure: Differences in CDR3 between clinicopathological groups were drawn on to build a classifier intended to discriminate distant-metastatic papillary thyroid cancer patients. Via MiXCR, TCRdb re-called the PCR reads. These V and J calls rely on TCRdb rather than the paper's analysis. The sample contains some 54,000 clones, approximately 15% of which appear only once. Nobody among the patients had been given any treatment before thyroid surgery. This clone was detected ten times or more. Its antigen is undetermined.

The chain links TRBV6-1 to TRBJ1-1, with D possibly being TRBD1 (6 bases). Sequenced input: blood. The sequence came from a female donor with papillary thyroid cancer or a benign thyroid nodule (not recorded which). Some clones in this sample may be carry-over from other donors' samples. The CDR3 DNA is TGTGCCAGCAGAACCCAGGGGTCTGCGAACACTGAAGCTTTCTTT. This codes for CASRTQGSANTEAFF.